These 25 T cell receptor beta chains came from one sample sequenced in a study of blood T cell repertoires in COVID-19. Measured with immunoSEQ multiplex PCR; TCRdb has only the in-frame clones, and not every one. The table includes a few hundred thousand clones, around 90% detected once. The sample taken for sequencing was PBMCs or T cells enriched from blood (not recorded which). All receptors come from a woman between 55 and 75 years old in a cohort exposed to, infected with or recovered from COVID-19 (not recorded which).

The CDR3 is CATSDLDRRGRNTGELFF. The CDR3 DNA reads as TGTGCCACCAGTGATTTGGACCGCAGGGGGAGGAACACCGGGGAGCTGTTTTTT. This chain uses TRBV24-1 with TRBJ2-2; 7 positions match TRBD1. Trimming took 0 bases from V and 1 from J; bases not matched to a gene: 7. This CDR3 has 18 residues. Looked up from germline, CDR1 is KGHDR and CDR2 is SFDVKD.

This chain connects TRBV7-2 to TRBJ1-4; D may be TRBD1 (6 bases). This CDR3 has 14 residues. Germline CDR1 SGHTA, CDR2 FQGNSA. V was pared by 4 bases and J by 7 bases, with 13 bases between. DNA for the CDR3: TGTGCCAGCAGCTCGCAGGGGAGGGGTGAAAAACTGTTTTTT. This codes for CASSSQGRGEKLFF. Combining the CDR3 with reference TRBV7-2 and TRBJ1-4 gives the whole variable domain GAGVSQSPSNKVTEKGKDVELRCDPISGHTALYWYRQSLGQGLEFLIYFQGNSAPDKSGLPSDRFSAERTGGSVSTLTIQRTQQEDSAVYLCASSSQGRGEKLFFGSGTQLSVL.

This rearrangement joins TRBV7-9 to TRBJ2-7; the D is unclear. CDR3 length equals 14 residues. Germline V gene data show CDR1 as SEHNR and CDR2 as FQNEAQ (reference sequence). V was pared by 2 bases and J by 7 bases, with 15 bases between. In DNA, the CDR3 is TGTGCCAGCAGCTTAAAGGAGAGCCTTATGGAGCAGTACTTC. It translates to CASSLKESLMEQYF.

The chain links TRBV18 to TRBJ2-7; 9 bases map to TRBD2. The length of the CDR3 is 14 residues. Germline assignment: CDR1 KGHSH and CDR2 LQKENI. The V gene end was trimmed by 3 bases and the J gene end by 2 bases; junction bases not matched to a gene: 2. CDR3 coding DNA: TGTGCCAGCTCACCGACTAGCGGCCCCTACGAGCAGTACTTC. This sequence encodes CASSPTSGPYEQYF. The full variable domain, with the rest looked up from reference TRBV18 and TRBJ2-7, is NAGVMQNPRHLVRRRGQEARLRCSPMKGHSHVYWYRQLPEEGLKFMVYLQKENIIDESGMPKERFSAEFPKEGPSILRIQQVVRGDSAAYFCASSPTSGPYEQYFGPGTRLTVT.

The chain recombines TRBV7-3 with TRBJ2-3; TRBD2 agrees at 10 bases. Germline values: CDR1 SGHTA, CDR2 FQGTGA. The CDR3 is 16 amino acids. Losses at the gene ends were 5 bases for V and 5 bases for J; bases not matched to a gene: 10. This CDR3 is CASSTSSGRSIDTQYF. The CDR3 nucleotides are TGTGCCAGCAGCACCTCTAGCGGGAGATCGATAGATACGCAGTATTTT.

The chain carries TRBV6-1 and TRBJ1-3; D call uncertain. V was trimmed by 1 base and J by 7 bases, leaving 11 bases between them. This CDR3 is 14 amino acids long. Germline V gives CDR1 MNHNS, CDR2 SASEGT. The CDR3 reads CASSEVADLNTIYF. The CDR3 DNA is TGTGCCAGCAGTGAAGTGGCAGATTTGAACACCATATATTTT.

Of note for this clone: Other DNA sequences in the same sample also yield this CDR3. This chain joins TRBV28 and TRBJ2-7, with D perhaps TRBD2 (5 bases). This CDR3 region has 13 residues. Germline CDR1 and CDR2: MDHEN and SYDVKM. V lost 3 bases and J lost 5, with 11 bases in between. In nucleotides, the CDR3 is TGTGCCAGCAGTTTTCGGGGTTCCCACGAGCAGTACTTC. Amino acids: CASSFRGSHEQYF.

The rearrangement uses TRBV5-1 and TRBJ2-5; TRBD2 might be the D (6 bases). From germline, CDR1 is SGHRS and CDR2 YFSETQ. The CDR3 extends over 15 amino acids. Trimming cost V 1 base and J 4 bases, with 14 bases left between them. Here the CDR3 reads CASSLTGTSRETQYF. CDR3 DNA sequence: TGCGCCAGCAGCTTGACCGGGACTTCCAGAGAGACCCAGTACTTC.

The CDR3 spells CASNTAGNAGANVLTF. CDR3 DNA: TGTGCCAGTAATACAGCGGGAAATGCTGGGGCCAACGTCCTGACTTTC. The chain has TRBV19 and TRBJ2-6; 7 nucleotides line up with TRBD2. After removal of 7 bases from V and 2 bases from J, the junction contained 8 bases not matched to a gene. Per the germline V gene, CDR1 is LNHDA and CDR2 is SQIVND (reference sequence). The length of the CDR3 is 16 residues.

The chain carries TRBV15 and TRBJ1-3; 7 nucleotides align to TRBD1. The CDR3 is 16 residues long. V lost 1 base to trimming and J lost 2 bases; unmatched junction nucleotides: 5. Germline V gene sequence: CDR1 LNHNV, CDR2 YYDKDF (reference sequence). CDR3: CATSRGQGSTGNTIYF. The CDR3 DNA reads as TGTGCCACCAGCAGAGGACAGGGAAGTACTGGAAACACCATATATTTT.

The V gene is TRBV5-4, the J gene TRBJ2-3, with D possibly matching TRBD2 (6 bases). Between the trimmed V and J ends, which lost 4 bases and 3 bases, there was a span of 15 bases. The CDR3 contains 15 residues. Germline V gene lookup returns CDR1 SGHNT and CDR2 YYREEE (reference sequence). The CDR3 spells CASSREPGETDTQYF. CDR3 DNA: TGTGCCAGCAGCCGGGAGCCGGGAGAGACAGATACGCAGTATTTT.

The chain carries TRBV24-1 and TRBJ2-3, with D possibly TRBD2 on 6 matching bases. V lost 2 bases and J lost 4, with 15 bases in between. The CDR3 has 16 amino acids. Germline assignment: CDR1 KGHDR and CDR2 SFDVKD. CDR3 residues: CATSDWSGLNPDTQYF. The DNA for the CDR3 is TGTGCCACCAGTGATTGGAGCGGACTAAATCCAGATACGCAGTATTTT.

The J gene is TRBJ2-2, the V gene TRBV7-6, with TRBD1 matching over 7 bases. Losses at the gene ends were 2 bases for V and 2 bases for J; bases not matched to a gene: 5. The CDR3 contains 16 residues. Germline CDR1 and CDR2: SGHVS and FNYEAQ. The CDR3 DNA reads as TGTGCCAGCAGCTTACGACAGGGAGTCAACACCGGGGAGCTGTTTTTT. Its translation is CASSLRQGVNTGELFF.

This sequence joins TRBV28 and TRBJ2-1, with 8 bases aligning to TRBD2. From germline, CDR1 is MDHEN and CDR2 SYDVKM. V lost 3 bases to trimming and J lost 5 bases; unmatched junction nucleotides: 6. CDR3 length equals 15 residues. CDR3 bases: TGTGCCAGCAGTTTGGCCGGGACTAGGGACAATGAGCAGTTCTTC. As protein: CASSLAGTRDNEQFF.

CDR3 sequence reads: CASSVAPGTSSYEQYF. CDR3 DNA: TGTGCCAGCAGCGTAGCCCCAGGTACAAGCTCCTACGAGCAGTACTTC. The V call is TRBV9, the J call TRBJ2-7; D ambiguous. The germline CDR1 and CDR2 sequences are SGDLS and YYNGEE. The CDR3 covers 16 residues. Trimming took off 0 bases at V and 0 bases at J, with 13 bases between the two ends.

This clone appeared a single time. V usage is TRBV19 and J usage is TRBJ2-7, with 9 bases that match TRBD1. Trimming took 4 bases from V and 2 from J; bases not matched to a gene: 6. Germline CDR1 and CDR2: LNHDA and SQIVND (reference sequence). The CDR3 covers 15 residues. Written as DNA, the CDR3 is TGTGCCAGTAGTACCACGGGACAGGGACCCTACGAGCAGTACTTC. It encodes CASSTTGQGPYEQYF.

This clone was counted once. This chain connects TRBV7-9 to TRBJ2-3; D remains unclear. The CDR3 extends over 16 amino acids. CDR1 is SEHNR and CDR2 is FQNEAQ in the germline V gene (reference sequence). Trimming shortened V by 0 bases and J by 2 bases, and 12 bases separated the two germline ends. The CDR3 DNA reads TGTGCCAGCAGCTTAGCGACTCGGCCTAACACAGATACGCAGTATTTT. Translation: CASSLATRPNTDTQYF.

This clone was detected a few times. J is TRBJ1-1 and V is TRBV5-1; D is uncertain. This CDR3 is 15 amino acids long. Trimming removed 4 bases from V and 1 base from J, with 14 bases in between. CDR1 and CDR2 from the germline V gene are SGHRS and YFSETQ. The CDR3: CASSPGGSENTEAFF. For the CDR3, the DNA is TGCGCCAGCAGCCCCGGAGGCTCGGAGAACACTGAAGCTTTCTTT.

The chain uses TRBV6-2 or TRBV6-3 and TRBJ2-7; D possibly corresponds to TRBD2 (5 bases). The CDR3 has 14 residues. Trimming removed 1 base from V and 3 bases from J, with 10 bases in between. Germline V CDR1 and CDR2: MNHEY, SVGEGT. The CDR3 region has the DNA TGTGCCAGCAGTTACTTCGACTACCTCTACGAGCAGTACTTC. Translated, it gives CASSYFDYLYEQYF.

The chain joins TRBV4-2 to TRBJ1-5; 7 bases are a match to TRBD1. There are 17 residues in the CDR3. Trimming took 1 base from V and 2 from J; bases not matched to a gene: 8. CDR1 is LGHNA and CDR2 is YNFKEQ in the germline V gene. As DNA, the CDR3 is TGTGCCAGCAGCCAAGTTTTTCCGGGACAGCGCAATCAGCCCCAGCATTTT. Amino acid sequence: CASSQVFPGQRNQPQHF.

The CDR3 coding sequence is TGTGCCAGCAGCCTAAATACAGGGGTTGCCTATGGCTACACCTTC. Translated, it gives CASSLNTGVAYGYTF. The chain couples TRBV7-2 to TRBJ1-2, with 7 bases fitting TRBD1. This CDR3 has 15 residues. Trimming took 5 bases from V and 4 from J; bases not matched to a gene: 10. CDR1 and CDR2 (germline): SGHTA, FQGNSA.

This rearrangement joins TRBV19 to TRBJ2-7, with 10 bases fitting TRBD1. Germline CDR1 is LNHDA and CDR2 is SQIVND (reference sequence). CDR3 length equals 15 residues. J was trimmed by 2 bases and V by 3 bases; bases with no gene match: 4. DNA of the CDR3: TGTGCCAGTAGTATGGCGGGACAGGGGACCTACGAGCAGTACTTC. Its translation: CASSMAGQGTYEQYF.

This clone was observed once. The chain has TRBV9 and TRBJ1-5; 11 nucleotides agree with TRBD1. Trimming took 4 bases from V and 7 from J; bases not matched to a gene: 4. The CDR3 consists of 14 residues. From germline, CDR1 is SGDLS and CDR2 YYNGEE. The CDR3 nucleotides are TGTGCCAGCAGCAAAGGACAGGGGGCCCAGCCCCAGCATTTT. Protein sequence: CASSKGQGAQPQHF.

Notes on this clone: Distinct nucleotide sequences in the sample also encode this CDR3. CDR3 DNA: TGTGCCAGCTCATCTGGGGGGGGGAACACTGAAGCTTTCTTT. Translation gives CASSSGGGNTEAFF. The rearrangement joins TRBV18 to TRBJ1-1; D is possibly TRBD1 (5 bases). The length of the CDR3 is 14 residues. CDR1 and CDR2 (germline): KGHSH, LQKENI. V was pared by 5 bases and J by 1 base, with 11 bases between. Full variable domain (outside the CDR3, taken from reference TRBV18 and TRBJ1-1): NAGVMQNPRHLVRRRGQEARLRCSPMKGHSHVYWYRQLPEEGLKFMVYLQKENIIDESGMPKERFSAEFPKEGPSILRIQQVVRGDSAAYFCASSSGGGNTEAFFGQGTRLTVV.

The chain employs TRBV5-1 and TRBJ2-1; TRBD2 agrees at 12 bases. V gave up 0 bases and J gave up 4 bases; unmatched junction bases: 5. In germline, CDR1 is SGHRS, CDR2 YFSETQ. The CDR3 sequence is 17 residues long. The CDR3 DNA sequence: TGCGCCAGCAGCTTGGAGTGGACTAGCGGGATATACAATGAGCAGTTCTTC. Translated, it gives CASSLEWTSGIYNEQFF.